This TCR beta chain originates from a study of T cells expressing NK-cell markers. Study results and caveats: The study found dominant NKG2C+ clonotypes at roughly 1.0-7.0% of CD8+ T cells in about six donors.

Reprocessing the 5' RACE reads, TCRdb reports a single entry for every CDR3 protein and omits DNA. Here the sample table reports 150,000 to 180,000 distinct CDR3 sequences. The CDR3 sequence is 13 residues long. A note on this clonotype: No antigen is known for it.

V is TRBV12-3 or TRBV12-4 and J is TRBJ2-7; with no DNA, the TCRdb D assignment of TRBD2 cannot be verified. The sequence was collected from a woman in her fifties or sixties in good health. Input material: blood T cells: a sorted CD56 or NKG2C T cell subset, CD4+ or CD8+ T cells, or bulk PBMC T cells (not recorded which). The CDR3 loop reads CASSLVAGLEQYF.